This TCR beta chain was identified during a study of CD8 T cells in Susac syndrome. Sequencing of TCR beta was undertaken in CD8+ and CD4+ T cells derived from blood. TEMRA cells were FACS-enriched, and CD8+ and CD4+ T cells were isolated negatively. The germline V gene has CDR1 SGHAT and CDR2 FQDESV (reference sequence). The CDR3 is made up of 12 amino acids. V gave up 5 bases and J gave up 2 bases, with 6 bases separating them. Roughly 0.5 to 1 ug RNA was reverse transcribed with random hexamers. Across 54 Vbeta and 13 Jbeta, immunoSEQ multiplex PCR amplified TCR beta CDR3. TCRdb redid the calling of the immunoSEQ multiplex PCR reads with MiXCR, one entry per CDR3 protein. The table includes some 190,000 distinct CDR3 sequences, around 95% detected once.

The sequencing sample was made of CD4+ T cells from PBMCs. The clonotype originates from a human donor with multiple sclerosis. The chain is built from TRBV11-1 and TRBJ1-1, with unresolved D. In nucleotides, the CDR3 is TGTGCCAGCAGCCACAGAAACACTGAAGCTTTCTTT. Its translation is CASSHRNTEAFF.